This T cell receptor beta chain came from a study of T cells expressing NK-cell markers. The overall study: Cells sorted as CD3+CD56+NKG2C+, CD3+CD56+NKG2C- and CD3+CD56-NKG2C+ T cells supplied the TCR beta repertoires. Eight donors were sequenced, of whom seven were HCMV-seropositive, while the remaining one was HCMV-seronegative.

The CDR3 is 22 residues long. CDR1 is LGHNT and CDR2 is FRNRAP in the germline V gene. TCRdb re-called the 5' RACE reads; one entry per CDR3 protein, DNA not given. Its listing shows 350,000 to 450,000 distinct CDR3 sequences. The J gene is TRBJ1-6, the V gene TRBV12-5; the TCRdb D gene call, TRBD1, has no DNA to confirm it. Specimen: blood T cells: a sorted CD56 or NKG2C T cell subset, CD4+ or CD8+ T cells, or bulk PBMC T cells (not recorded which). This TCR was recovered from a man aged 18-70 years in good health. CDR3 loop: CASGLVFWGQHVAGSYNSPLHF.